The T cell receptor beta chain under discussion was sequenced for a study of T cells after yellow fever vaccination. UMIs were added to TCR cDNA along with a universal primer site when it was made by 5'RACE template switching. TCRdb re-called the 5' RACE reads through MiXCR, storing one row per CDR3 protein. Seen here are about 130,000 distinct CDR3 sequences, about 8.2% observed once, and the top ten hold 30% to 50%. Turning to this clonotype: Its antigen is not known.

Study-level results: The presence of abundant clonotypes contaminating from the bulk population was possible in FACS-sorted repertoires.

The CDR3 loop spans 15 amino acids. Germline-derived CDR1 and CDR2 are SGHRS and YFSETQ. Germline trimming cut 1 base from V and 4 bases from J; bases unmatched to any gene: 3. This receptor was obtained from a man aged 18 to 35 who received the YFV17D yellow fever vaccine. The chain carries TRBV5-1 and TRBJ2-1, with 9 bases matching TRBD2. Source: CD8+ T cells sorted from PBMCs, taken on the day of the yellow fever booster vaccination. CDR3 bases: TGCGCCAGCAGCTTGAAAGCGGGGGGATACAATGAGCAGTTCTTC. Residues: CASSLKAGGYNEQFF. Based on the CDR3 plus reference TRBV5-1 and TRBJ2-1, the full variable domain is KAGVTQTPRYLIKTRGQQVTLSCSPISGHRSVSWYQQTPGQGLQFLFEYFSETQRNKGNFPGRFSGRQFSNSRSEMNVSTLELGDSALYLCASSLKAGGYNEQFFGPGTRLTVL.